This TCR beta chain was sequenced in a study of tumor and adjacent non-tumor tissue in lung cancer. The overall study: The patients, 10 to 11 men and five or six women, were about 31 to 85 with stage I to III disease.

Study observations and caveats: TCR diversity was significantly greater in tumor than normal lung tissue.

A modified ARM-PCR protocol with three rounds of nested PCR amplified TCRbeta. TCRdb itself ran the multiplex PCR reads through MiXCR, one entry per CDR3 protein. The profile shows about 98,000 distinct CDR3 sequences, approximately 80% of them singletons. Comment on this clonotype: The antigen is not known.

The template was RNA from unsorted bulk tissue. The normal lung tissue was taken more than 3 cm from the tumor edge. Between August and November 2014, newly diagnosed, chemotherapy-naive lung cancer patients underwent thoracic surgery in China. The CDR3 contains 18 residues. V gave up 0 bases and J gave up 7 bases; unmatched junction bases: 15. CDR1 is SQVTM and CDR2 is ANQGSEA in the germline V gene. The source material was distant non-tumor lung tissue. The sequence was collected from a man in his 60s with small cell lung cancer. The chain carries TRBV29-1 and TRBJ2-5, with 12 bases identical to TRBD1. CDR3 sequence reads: CSVEDYESWDRGPTTQYF. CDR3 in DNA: TGCAGCGTTGAAGATTACGAAAGCTGGGACAGGGGGCCGACGACCCAGTACTTC.